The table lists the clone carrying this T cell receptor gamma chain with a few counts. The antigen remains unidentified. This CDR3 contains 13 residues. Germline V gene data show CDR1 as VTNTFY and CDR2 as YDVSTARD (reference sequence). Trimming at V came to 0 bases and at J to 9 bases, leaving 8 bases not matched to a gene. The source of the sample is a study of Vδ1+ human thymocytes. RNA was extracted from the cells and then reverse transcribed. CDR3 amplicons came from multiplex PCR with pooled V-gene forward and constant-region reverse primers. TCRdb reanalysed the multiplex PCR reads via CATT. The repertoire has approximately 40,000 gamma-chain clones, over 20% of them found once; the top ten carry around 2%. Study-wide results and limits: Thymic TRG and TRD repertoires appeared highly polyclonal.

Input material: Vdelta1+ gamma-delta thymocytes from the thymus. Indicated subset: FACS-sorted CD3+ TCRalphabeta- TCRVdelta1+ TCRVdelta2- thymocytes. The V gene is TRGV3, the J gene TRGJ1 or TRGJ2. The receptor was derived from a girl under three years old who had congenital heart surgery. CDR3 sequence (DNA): TGTGCCACCTGGGACAGGCGTCAGGGTAAGAAACTCTTT. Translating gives CATWDRRQGKKLF.